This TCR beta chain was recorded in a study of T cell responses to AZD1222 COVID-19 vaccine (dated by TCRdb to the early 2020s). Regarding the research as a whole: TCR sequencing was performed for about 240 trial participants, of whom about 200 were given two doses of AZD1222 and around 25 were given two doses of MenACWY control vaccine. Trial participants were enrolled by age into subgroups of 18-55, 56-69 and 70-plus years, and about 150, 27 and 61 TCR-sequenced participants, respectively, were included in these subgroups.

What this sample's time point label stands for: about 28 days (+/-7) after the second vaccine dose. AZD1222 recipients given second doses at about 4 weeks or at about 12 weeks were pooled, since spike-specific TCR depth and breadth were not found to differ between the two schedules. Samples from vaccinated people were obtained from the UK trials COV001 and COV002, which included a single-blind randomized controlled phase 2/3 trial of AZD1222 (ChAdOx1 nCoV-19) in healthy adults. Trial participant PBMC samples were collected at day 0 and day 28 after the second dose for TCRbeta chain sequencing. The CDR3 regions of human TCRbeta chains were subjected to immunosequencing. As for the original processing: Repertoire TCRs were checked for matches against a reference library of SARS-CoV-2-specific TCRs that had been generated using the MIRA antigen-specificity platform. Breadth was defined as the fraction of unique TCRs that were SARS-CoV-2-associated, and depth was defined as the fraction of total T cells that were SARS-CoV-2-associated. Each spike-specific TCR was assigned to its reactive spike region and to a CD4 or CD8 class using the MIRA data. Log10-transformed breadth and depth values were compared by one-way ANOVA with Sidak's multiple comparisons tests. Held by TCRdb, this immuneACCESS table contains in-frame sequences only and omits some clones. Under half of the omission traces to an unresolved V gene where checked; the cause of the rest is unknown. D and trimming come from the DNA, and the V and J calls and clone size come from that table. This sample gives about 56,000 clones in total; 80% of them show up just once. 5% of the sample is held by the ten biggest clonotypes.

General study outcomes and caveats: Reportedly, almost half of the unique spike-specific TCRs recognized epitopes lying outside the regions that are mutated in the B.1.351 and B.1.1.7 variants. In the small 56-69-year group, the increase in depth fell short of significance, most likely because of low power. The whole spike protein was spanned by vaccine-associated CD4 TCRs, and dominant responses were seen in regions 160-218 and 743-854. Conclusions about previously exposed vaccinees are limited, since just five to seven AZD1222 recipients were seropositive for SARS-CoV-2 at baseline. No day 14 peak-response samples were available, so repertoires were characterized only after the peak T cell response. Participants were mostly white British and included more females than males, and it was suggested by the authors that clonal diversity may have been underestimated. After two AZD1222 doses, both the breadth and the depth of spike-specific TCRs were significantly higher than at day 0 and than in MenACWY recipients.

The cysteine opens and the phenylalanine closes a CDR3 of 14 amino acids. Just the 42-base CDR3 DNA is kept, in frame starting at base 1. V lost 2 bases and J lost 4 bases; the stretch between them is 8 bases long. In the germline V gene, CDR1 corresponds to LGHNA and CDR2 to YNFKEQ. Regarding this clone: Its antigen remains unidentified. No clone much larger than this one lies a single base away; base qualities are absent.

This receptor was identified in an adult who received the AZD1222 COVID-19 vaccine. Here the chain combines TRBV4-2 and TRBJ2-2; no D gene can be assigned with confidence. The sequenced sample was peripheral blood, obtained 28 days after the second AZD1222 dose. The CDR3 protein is CASSQKGFTGELFF. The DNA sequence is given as TGTGCCAGCAGCCAAAAAGGGTTCACCGGGGAGCTGTTTTTT.